What follows are 4 T cell receptor beta chains derived from one specimen sequenced in a study of metastatic and nonmetastatic thyroid tumors. TCRdb reanalyzed the PCR reads via MiXCR. The repertoire consists of a few thousand clones, with about 15% occurring once and the leading ten covering approximately 16%. Each patient came to thyroid surgery without any prior treatment (of any kind). The sample was adjacent normal tissue. The receptors shown here come from a female donor with papillary thyroid cancer or a benign thyroid nodule (not recorded which). Some clones in this sample may be carry-over from other donors' samples.

The chain carries TRBV9 and TRBJ1-1; the D gene is possibly TRBD1 (6 bases). V was clipped by 0 bases and J by 0 bases, with 18 bases between them. Looked up from germline, CDR1 is SGDLS and CDR2 is YYNGEE. CDR3 length: 18 residues. The CDR3: CASSVGPSAGVVNTEAFF. The CDR3 DNA reads as TGTGCCAGCAGCGTAGGACCGTCGGCAGGGGTTGTGAACACTGAAGCTTTCTTT.

The CDR3 sequence is CAIREHDRYYGYTF. CDR3 nucleotide sequence: TGTGCCATCAGGGAACATGACAGGTACTATGGCTACACCTTC. The rearrangement joins TRBV10-3 to TRBJ1-2; weak D call: TRBD1 (6 bases). The CDR3 runs to 14 residues. Germline V gene data show CDR1 as ENHRY and CDR2 as SYGVKD. Deletions cut 6 bases from V and 3 bases from J, with 14 bases between.

The chain recombines TRBV6-2 or TRBV6-3 with TRBJ1-3, with D possibly matching TRBD1 (6 bases). Germline loops: CDR1 MNHEY, CDR2 SVGEGT. The CDR3 sequence is 15 residues long. The V and J ends lost 2 bases and 1 base respectively, with 9 bases between them. The CDR3 DNA sequence: TGTGCCAGCAGTTACAGAGGGGGGTCTGGAAACACCATATATTTT. Translating gives CASSYRGGSGNTIYF.

This clone was recorded many times. The chain couples TRBV20-1 to TRBJ2-4, with D perhaps matching TRBD2 (5 bases). V was trimmed by 4 bases and J by 0 bases, leaving 13 bases between them. Germline V gene lookup returns CDR1 DFQATT and CDR2 SNEGSKA (reference sequence). The CDR3 covers 15 residues. In DNA, the CDR3 is TGCAGTGCTAATTTCGGGAATGGAGCCAAAAACATTCAGTACTTC. This encodes CSANFGNGAKNIQYF.